The following is a T cell receptor (beta chain) sequence with its context. CDR1 and CDR2 from the germline V gene are SGHNT and YENEEA. The CDR3 covers 15 residues. V dropped 5 bases and J dropped 6 bases, with 16 bases sitting between them. Using immunoSEQ multiplex PCR, the repertoire was profiled, and TCRdb retains in-frame clones only, with some absent. In the table there are 60,000 to 85,000 clones, roughly nine tenths of which are singletons. The sample originates from a study of technical replicates of blood from a handful of donors. This clonotype was sampled from a human donor in good health. V gene TRBV11-3 combines with J gene TRBJ1-4; the D gene is possibly TRBD1 (5 bases). The sequenced material came from T cells isolated from PBMCs. CDR3 nucleotides: TGTGCCAGCAGCGTCCTGGGGGGTCCCGATGAAAAACTGTTTTTT. Translation gives CASSVLGGPDEKLFF.